The clone carrying this TCR beta chain was seen a single time. The sequenced target, TCR beta, came from blood CD8+ and CD4+ T cells. CD8+ and CD4+ T cells were negatively isolated; TEMRA cells were FACS-enriched. Random hexamers were used to reverse transcribe an amount of about 0.45 to 1 ug RNA. The method of amplification for TCR beta CDR3 was immunoSEQ multiplex PCR, covering 54 Vbeta and 13 Jbeta. TCRdb passed the immunoSEQ multiplex PCR reads through MiXCR, listing each CDR3 protein once. The sample lists roughly 150,000 distinct CDR3 sequences, roughly 94% occurring once. The sample originates from a study of CD8 T cells in Susac syndrome. The CDR3 is made up of 13 amino acids. V gave up 4 bases and J gave up 11 bases; unmatched junction bases: 8. Per germline, CDR1 SEHNR and CDR2 FQNEAQ (reference sequence).

The clonotype comes from a human donor with multiple sclerosis. The J gene is TRBJ2-1, the V gene TRBV7-9; TRBD1 aligns across 7 bases. The sequenced material came from CD8+ T cells from PBMCs. The CDR3 DNA reads TGTGCCAGCAGCTCGAACCGACAGGGCCAGCAGTTCTTC. This gives the protein CASSSNRQGQQFF.